Each of the 19 T cell receptor beta chains below was sequenced from the same sample in a study of blood T cell repertoires in COVID-19. The assay was immunoSEQ multiplex PCR, and TCRdb's table has in-frame clones only and misses some. The sample lists approximately 250,000 clones; roughly 84% were seen once. Sequenced sample: peripheral blood. Source of these receptors: a woman aged 35 to 49 who had recovered from COVID-19.

The chain has TRBV27 and TRBJ2-1, with 7 nucleotides matching TRBD1. The V gene end was trimmed by 6 bases and the J gene end by 6 bases; junction bases not matched to a gene: 5. This CDR3 region has 13 residues. From germline, CDR1 is MNHEY and CDR2 SMNVEV (reference sequence). The CDR3, as DNA: TGTGCCAGCAGCCGGGGACAGAGCAATGAGCAGTTCTTC. Its translation is CASSRGQSNEQFF.

The genes are TRBV4-3 and TRBJ2-1; 7 positions match TRBD2. This CDR3 is 17 amino acids long. V lost 0 bases, J lost 0 bases, and 5 bases stayed unmatched. Germline-derived CDR1 and CDR2 are LGHNA and YSLEER. The CDR3 nucleotides are TGCGCCAGCAGCCAAGATCTTCAGCGGGGCTCCTACAATGAGCAGTTCTTC. Translation: CASSQDLQRGSYNEQFF.

The rearrangement links TRBV19 to TRBJ2-7; the match to TRBD2 covers 9 bases. Unmatched junction bases numbered 5, after V lost 4 bases and J lost 1 base. The CDR3 runs to 15 residues. The germline gives CDR1 LNHDA, CDR2 SQIVND (reference sequence). The CDR3 DNA is TGTGCCAGTAGTACCCAGACTAGCGGATCCTACGAGCAGTACTTC. Its protein is CASSTQTSGSYEQYF.

The gene calls are TRBV12-3 or TRBV12-4 and TRBJ2-1, with 7 bases aligning to TRBD2. V lost 3 bases to trimming and J lost 14 bases; unmatched junction nucleotides: 7. The CDR3 sequence is 12 residues long. CDR3 sequence (DNA): TGTGCCAGCAGTTTGGGCCGGAGCGGGAAGTTCTTC. Translation gives CASSLGRSGKFF.

J is TRBJ1-6 and V is TRBV15; 7 bases are a match to TRBD1. CDR1 and CDR2 from the germline V gene are LNHNV and YYDKDF (reference sequence). Losses at the gene ends were 5 bases for V and 7 bases for J; bases not matched to a gene: 8. This CDR3 is built from 15 residues. Here the CDR3 DNA reads TGTGCCACCAGCGGAACAGGGGACTCAAATTCACCCCTCCACTTT. It translates to CATSGTGDSNSPLHF.

V is TRBV7-2 and J is TRBJ2-1; D unresolved. CDR3 length equals 14 residues. CDR1 is SGHTA and CDR2 is FQGNSA in the germline V gene. Deletions cut 4 bases from V and 3 bases from J, with 10 bases between. The CDR3 region has the DNA TGTGCCAGCAGCTCGTATAGGAGCTACAATGAGCAGTTCTTC. Its protein is CASSSYRSYNEQFF.

The chain combines TRBV28 with TRBJ1-1; a possible D gene is TRBD1 (5 bases). V shed 10 bases and J shed 3 bases, with 9 bases lying between them. Germline values: CDR1 MDHEN, CDR2 SYDVKM. The CDR3 contains 11 residues. The CDR3 loop reads CATKGDTEAFF. CDR3 bases: TGTGCCACAAAAGGGGACACTGAAGCTTTCTTT.

As DNA, the CDR3 is TGTGCCAGCAGCTCCCGGGACATTCGGACTGAAGCTTTCTTT. Amino acid sequence: CASSSRDIRTEAFF. This chain joins TRBV28 and TRBJ1-1; the D gene is possibly TRBD1 (6 bases). Deletions cut 6 bases from V and 5 bases from J, with 16 bases between. This CDR3 region has 14 residues. Germline CDR1 is MDHEN and CDR2 is SYDVKM.

The CDR3 spells CASNRGPDTEAFF. CDR3 coding DNA: TGTGCCAGCAACAGGGGGCCGGACACTGAAGCTTTCTTT. V gene TRBV6-6 combines with J gene TRBJ1-1, with 9 positions matching TRBD1. V lost 7 bases and J lost 3; bases outside the gene matches: 3. The CDR3 is 13 amino acids. Germline values: CDR1 MNHNY, CDR2 SVGAGI (reference sequence).

The J gene is TRBJ2-1, the V gene TRBV7-3; D remains ambiguous. V was shortened by 3 bases and J by 4 bases, with 13 bases between the two germline ends. The CDR3 runs to 15 residues. Germline CDR1 reads SGHTA; CDR2 reads FQGTGA. CDR3 nucleotide sequence: TGTGCCAGCAGCTTGGGCAGTTCCCGATACAATGAGCAGTTCTTC. It specifies CASSLGSSRYNEQFF.

The chain joins TRBV6-5 to TRBJ1-2, with unresolved D. This CDR3 has 16 amino acids. Germline CDR1 reads MNHEY; CDR2 reads SVGAGI. The V end lost 0 bases, the J end lost 4 bases, and 15 bases lay between the germline ends. The CDR3 region has the DNA TGTGCCAGCAGTTACTCCAGACTGCCGGTGTTCTATGGCTACACCTTC. Residues: CASSYSRLPVFYGYTF.

A single count supports this clone. The V call is TRBV6-5, the J call TRBJ1-5, with D tentatively TRBD1 (5 bases). The length of the CDR3 is 15 residues. V gave up 0 bases and J gave up 9 bases, with 15 bases separating them. CDR1 and CDR2 from the germline V gene are MNHEY and SVGAGI. DNA of the CDR3: TGTGCCAGCAGTTACTCTGGGACCGTCGGGAGGCCCCAGCATTTT. This gives the protein CASSYSGTVGRPQHF.

The rearrangement joins TRBV3-1 (or the pseudogene TRBV3-2) to TRBJ1-2; D is ambiguous. Between the trimmed V and J ends, which lost 0 bases and 4 bases, there was a span of 3 bases. The CDR3 contains 12 residues. Germline V gene data show CDR1 as LGHDT and CDR2 as YNNKEL (reference sequence). CDR3 nucleotides: TGTGCCAGCAGCCAAGAGGCCTATGGCTACACCTTC. It is translated as CASSQEAYGYTF.

This clone came up a few times. The gene calls are TRBV3-1 (or the pseudogene TRBV3-2) and TRBJ2-2, with 7 bases lining up with TRBD1. This CDR3 has 20 residues. The V and J ends lost 2 bases and 2 bases, in that order; junction bases with no gene match: 17. Germline V CDR1 and CDR2: LGHDT, YNNKEL (reference sequence). CDR3 bases: TGTGCCAGCAGCCAAAAGCGAAGACTCCCCGGGACAGATAACACCGGGGAGCTGTTTTTT. Translating gives CASSQKRRLPGTDNTGELFF.

The V and J genes are TRBV20-1 and TRBJ1-2; D is possibly TRBD1 (5 bases). CDR1 and CDR2 (germline): DFQATT, SNEGSKA (reference sequence). The germline V and J ends were trimmed by 3 bases and 2 bases, with 10 bases remaining between them. CDR3 length: 13 residues. CDR3 in DNA: TGCAGTGCTAGTTTAGACAGCAACTATGGCTACACCTTC. It translates to CSASLDSNYGYTF.

The chain couples TRBV27 to TRBJ2-7; D is possibly TRBD2 (7 bases). This CDR3 is built from 17 residues. Germline lookup yields CDR1 MNHEY and CDR2 SMNVEV (reference sequence). V lost 6 bases to trimming and J lost 1 base, with 22 bases between them. The CDR3 is CASRKGPSGTLSYEQYF. DNA for the CDR3: TGTGCCAGCAGAAAGGGACCCAGCGGGACACTTTCCTACGAGCAGTACTTC.

The chain uses TRBV19 and TRBJ2-7; 7 positions match TRBD2. From germline, CDR1 is LNHDA and CDR2 SQIVND (reference sequence). Germline trimming cut 2 bases from V and 2 bases from J; bases unmatched to any gene: 6. The CDR3 runs to 15 residues. The CDR3: CASSIWGGGPYEQYF. The CDR3 DNA reads TGTGCCAGTAGTATATGGGGCGGGGGACCCTACGAGCAGTACTTC.

The chain links TRBV5-1 to TRBJ2-3; perhaps TRBD2 as D (6 bases). The CDR3 spans 14 residues. Looked up from germline, CDR1 is SGHRS and CDR2 is YFSETQ. V was cut by 2 bases and J by 6 bases, with 13 bases left in between. The CDR3 reads CASSLEPSGDTQYF. In DNA, the CDR3 is TGCGCCAGCAGCTTAGAACCAAGCGGGGATACGCAGTATTTT.

The chain is built from TRBV15 and TRBJ2-5, with unresolved D. Per the germline V gene, CDR1 is LNHNV and CDR2 is YYDKDF (reference sequence). With 0 bases removed from V and 0 bases from J, the gap between germline ends came to 14 bases. The CDR3 runs to 17 residues. The CDR3 DNA sequence: TGTGCCACCAGCAGAGATCGTCGCAGGTACAACCAAGAGACCCAGTACTTC. This sequence encodes CATSRDRRRYNQETQYF.